Following are 21 T cell receptor beta chains from one sample sequenced in a study of vaccination effects on CD4 cells after COVID-19. These receptors' antigens are unknown. Repertoires were generated with immunoSEQ multiplex PCR, while TCRdb's copy carries only in-frame clones and drops some. The sample holds about 70,000 clones, 80% seen once. Pools of viral peptides were used by the ViraFEST assay to expand antigen-specific CD4+ T cells ahead of sequencing. Following 10 days of culture, CD4+ T cells were isolated. Having tested negative for nucleocapsid antibodies, the vaccine recipients showed no prior SARS-CoV-2 infection. The sequences come from CD4+ T cells from PBMCs cultured with SARS-CoV-2 spike peptides, collected before COVID-19 vaccination. These receptors were collected from a human donor who received a COVID-19 vaccine.

J is TRBJ2-1 and V is TRBV24-1, with D hard to call. CDR3 length: 12 residues. Germline values: CDR1 KGHDR, CDR2 SFDVKD. With 4 bases removed from V and 8 bases from J, the gap between germline ends came to 8 bases. This chain's CDR3 is CATSDVRDEQFF. The CDR3 DNA follows: TGTGCCACCAGTGACGTTAGAGATGAGCAGTTCTTC.

This rearrangement joins TRBV5-1 to TRBJ2-2; D perhaps matches TRBD2 (5 bases). V lost 4 bases to trimming and J lost 4 bases, with 17 bases between them. Germline-derived CDR1 and CDR2 are SGHRS and YFSETQ. The CDR3 runs 16 residues. CDR3 bases: TGCGCCAGCAGCGGGAGAAGCGTAACCCCCACCGGGGAGCTGTTTTTT. This translates into CASSGRSVTPTGELFF.

V usage is TRBV5-1 and J usage is TRBJ1-1, with 7 bases fitting TRBD1. The CDR3 is 15 amino acids. V shed 1 base and J 4 bases; nucleotides not matched to a gene: 7. The germline gives CDR1 SGHRS, CDR2 YFSETQ. CDR3 sequence reads: CASSLSGGWGTEAFF. The CDR3 nucleotides are TGCGCCAGCAGCTTGTCAGGGGGATGGGGCACTGAAGCTTTCTTT.

As to this clone: The limits of the CDR3 on the DNA are not certain, so only TCRdb's listed CDR3 is given. The chain carries TRBV5-1 and TRBJ2-3. CDR1 and CDR2 (germline): SGHRS, YFSETQ. Ends included, the CDR3 has 13 residues. This chain's CDR3 is CASSSGRADTQYF.

This clone was detected only a few times. CDR3 sequence reads: CASSLTGTLHTGELFF. The CDR3 DNA follows: TGTGCCAGCAGCTTAACTGGGACTTTGCACACCGGGGAGCTGTTTTTT. The rearrangement links TRBV7-3 to TRBJ2-2, with D possibly matching TRBD2 (6 bases). There are 16 residues in the CDR3. The germline V gene has CDR1 SGHTA and CDR2 FQGTGA. The ends were cut back, 0 bases at V and 3 bases at J, with 11 bases in the middle.

The chain combines TRBV4-1 with TRBJ1-6, with 8 bases matching TRBD1. The CDR3 contains 18 residues. CDR1 is MGHRA, CDR2 YSYEKL, per germline. V shed 3 bases and J 1 base; nucleotides not matched to a gene: 8. CDR3 in amino acids: CASSQGQDRASYNSPLHF. The DNA for the CDR3 is TGCGCCAGCAGCCAGGGACAGGATAGGGCGTCCTATAATTCACCCCTCCACTTT.

The DNA for the CDR3 is TGTGCCAGCAGCCAAGTGGGGGGGGGCAATGAGCAGTTCTTC. Translated: CASSQVGGGNEQFF. The chain links TRBV3-1 (or the pseudogene TRBV3-2) to TRBJ2-1, with TRBD2 identical over 7 bases. Looked up from germline, CDR1 is LGHDT and CDR2 is YNNKEL (reference sequence). The trim removed 1 base at V and 6 bases at J, leaving 3 bases unmatched. This CDR3 contains 14 residues.

This chain links TRBV18 with TRBJ2-1; a weak D match, TRBD2 (7 bases). Germline CDR1 is KGHSH and CDR2 is LQKENI. Trimming shortened V by 5 bases and J by 7 bases, and 18 bases separated the two germline ends. CDR3 length equals 15 residues. CDR3 bases: TGTGCCAGCTCAAGGGTAGGGGGGGCTGCAAATGAGCAGTTCTTC. Protein product: CASSRVGGAANEQFF.

This chain joins TRBV9 and TRBJ2-3, with D possibly being TRBD2 (5 bases). CDR1 is SGDLS and CDR2 is YYNGEE in the germline V gene. The CDR3 is made up of 13 amino acids. V was cut by 6 bases and J by 5 bases, with 13 bases left in between. This CDR3 reads CASTYHREDTQYF. DNA for the CDR3: TGTGCCAGCACCTACCACCGGGAAGATACGCAGTATTTT.

V and J are TRBV30 and TRBJ2-2; D is possibly TRBD2 (6 bases). The CDR3 runs to 16 residues. Germline CDR1 GTSNPN, CDR2 SVGIG (reference sequence). Trimming took 2 bases from V and 4 from J, leaving 17 bases between them. CDR3 loop: CAWSIWGVLGTGELFF. CDR3 in DNA: TGTGCCTGGAGTATCTGGGGGGTCTTAGGCACCGGGGAGCTGTTTTTT. Drawing the rest from reference TRBV30 and TRBJ2-2, the complete variable domain is SQTIHQWPATLVQPVGSPLSLECTVEGTSNPNLYWYRQAAGRGLQLLFYSVGIGQISSEVPQNLSASRPQDRQFILSSKKLLLSDSGFYLCAWSIWGVLGTGELFFGEGSRLTVL.

The V call is TRBV2, the J call TRBJ2-5, with D unclear. V gave up 3 bases and J gave up 5 bases, with 7 bases separating them. The germline CDR1 and CDR2 sequences are SNHLY and FYNNEI. The CDR3 runs 12 residues. In DNA, the CDR3 is TGTGCCAGCAGTGAGTTTAGGGAGACCCAGTACTTC. It yields the protein CASSEFRETQYF.

This sequence joins TRBV28 and TRBJ1-3, with 8 positions matching TRBD1. CDR1 and CDR2 from the germline V gene are MDHEN and SYDVKM. The CDR3 length is 15 residues. J gave up 8 bases and V 11 bases, and 17 bases lay outside the gene matches. For the CDR3, the DNA is TGTGCCTCAACCTCCCGGGGGACAGGTGTATACACCATATATTTT. Protein: CASTSRGTGVYTIYF.

This rearrangement joins TRBV18 to TRBJ2-1; no firm D call. V lost 1 base to trimming and J lost 7 bases, with 20 bases between them. CDR3 length equals 17 residues. Germline lookup yields CDR1 KGHSH and CDR2 LQKENI. CDR3 in amino acids: CASSPRSRKSGLNEQFF. The CDR3 coding sequence is TGTGCCAGCTCACCACGGTCAAGGAAGTCCGGGTTGAATGAGCAGTTCTTC. The full variable domain, rest sourced from reference TRBV18 and TRBJ2-1, is NAGVMQNPRHLVRRRGQEARLRCSPMKGHSHVYWYRQLPEEGLKFMVYLQKENIIDESGMPKERFSAEFPKEGPSILRIQQVVRGDSAAYFCASSPRSRKSGLNEQFFGPGTRLTVL.

V usage is TRBV20-1 and J usage is TRBJ2-7; tentatively, D is TRBD2 (5 bases). Deletions cut 6 bases from V and 6 bases from J, with 12 bases between. CDR3 length: 11 amino acids. CDR1 and CDR2 (germline): DFQATT, SNEGSKA (reference sequence). The CDR3 reads CSAPLVAEQYV. DNA for the CDR3: TGCAGTGCCCCACTAGTAGCCGAGCAGTACGTC.

This sequence joins TRBV7-8 and TRBJ2-5; TRBD2 agrees at 11 bases. The CDR3 totals 19 residues. From germline, CDR1 is SGHVS and CDR2 FQNEAQ. Trimming cost V 2 bases and J 0 bases; bases outside gene matches: 11. CDR3 amino acids: CASSLRGLAGGRYQETQYF. Here the CDR3 DNA reads TGTGCCAGCAGCTTACGGGGGCTAGCGGGGGGCCGCTACCAAGAGACCCAGTACTTC.

This chain connects TRBV27 to TRBJ2-3, with D possibly being TRBD1 (5 bases). The ends were cut back, 6 bases at V and 2 bases at J, with 12 bases in the middle. Germline loops: CDR1 MNHEY, CDR2 SMNVEV (reference sequence). The CDR3 is 14 residues long. CDR3 residues: CASRARASTDTQYF. In DNA form, the CDR3 reads TGTGCCAGCAGGGCCAGGGCCTCCACAGATACGCAGTATTTT.

This clone has only a few counts. V and J are TRBV3-1 (or the pseudogene TRBV3-2) and TRBJ2-2, with unresolved D. Germline assignment: CDR1 LGHDT and CDR2 YNNKEL (reference sequence). This CDR3 has 11 amino acids. V lost 4 bases to trimming and J lost 13 bases, with 10 bases between them. The CDR3 nucleotides are TGTGCCAGCAGCCGTCAAGGTGGGCTGTTTTTT. Amino acids: CASSRQGGLFF.

CDR3 DNA: TGTGCCAGCAGTTCACAGGGCCTCGAGCAGTACGTC. Protein product: CASSSQGLEQYV. The J gene is TRBJ2-7, the V gene TRBV6-6; perhaps TRBD1 as D (6 bases). Per germline, CDR1 MNHNY and CDR2 SVGAGI (reference sequence). This CDR3 contains 12 residues. V lost 4 bases and J lost 6, with 10 bases in between.

Only a few counts were recorded for this clone. The genes are TRBV18 and TRBJ2-3; D remains unclear. CDR1 is KGHSH and CDR2 is LQKENI in the germline V gene. This CDR3 is built from 14 residues. V lost 2 bases to trimming and J lost 4 bases, with 10 bases between them. CDR3 region: CASSPMKGSDTQYF. CDR3 DNA: TGTGCCAGCTCACCAATGAAGGGATCAGATACGCAGTATTTT.

CDR3 DNA sequence: TGTGCCAGCACCACATCCGGGACTAGTTTTGGTGAGCAGTTCTTC. Its translation: CASTTSGTSFGEQFF. V and J are TRBV7-2 and TRBJ2-1, with TRBD2 matching over 8 bases. Per germline, CDR1 SGHTA and CDR2 FQGNSA. The trim removed 7 bases at V and 9 bases at J, leaving 14 bases unmatched. This CDR3 contains 15 residues. The whole variable domain, filled in from reference TRBV7-2 and TRBJ2-1, reads GAGVSQSPSNKVTEKGKDVELRCDPISGHTALYWYRQSLGQGLEFLIYFQGNSAPDKSGLPSDRFSAERTGGSVSTLTIQRTQQEDSAVYLCASTTSGTSFGEQFFGPGTRLTVL.

V is TRBV6-1 and J is TRBJ2-1; 8 bases agree with TRBD1. The CDR3 spans 15 residues. The germline CDR1 and CDR2 sequences are MNHNS and SASEGT. J lost 8 bases, V lost 2 bases, and 8 bases had no gene match. The CDR3 sequence is CASSEPRQGRYEQFF. CDR3 nucleotides: TGTGCCAGCAGTGAACCCCGACAGGGGAGGTATGAGCAGTTCTTC.